Listed here are 4 T cell receptor beta chains from one sample, sequenced in a study of blood T cell repertoires in COVID-19. Using immunoSEQ multiplex PCR, the repertoire was profiled, and TCRdb retains in-frame clones only, with some absent. The sample carries approximately 200,000 clones, roughly 89% recorded once. The sample consisted of PBMCs or T cells enriched from blood (not recorded which). The receptors derive from a woman in her forties with acute COVID-19.

The V gene is TRBV14, the J gene TRBJ2-3; TRBD2 matches at 9 bases. The V gene's germline CDR1 is SGHDN and CDR2 FVKESK. This CDR3 is built from 18 residues. The trim removed 0 bases at V and 4 bases at J, leaving 11 bases unmatched. DNA of the CDR3: TGTGCCAGCAGCCAAGATGTTATTAGCGGGAGTGGGGCAGATACGCAGTATTTT. The encoded protein is CASSQDVISGSGADTQYF.

The V call is TRBV7-3, the J call TRBJ2-7; 9 nucleotides align to TRBD2. This CDR3 has 15 residues. V was pared by 3 bases and J by 3 bases, with 6 bases of the junction left unmatched. Germline CDR1 and CDR2: SGHTA and FQGTGA. CDR3 in amino acids: CASSLASGMGYEQYF. The CDR3 DNA sequence: TGTGCCAGCAGCTTGGCTAGCGGGATGGGCTACGAGCAGTACTTC.

The CDR3 spells CASSRDSEQFF. The CDR3 DNA reads TGTGCCAGCAGCCGGGACAGTGAACAGTTCTTC. The chain uses TRBV6-5 and TRBJ2-1, with 7 bases aligning to TRBD1. V was clipped by 6 bases and J by 13 bases; unmatched bases: 6. This CDR3 contains 11 residues. Germline CDR1 is MNHEY and CDR2 is SVGAGI.

The V call is TRBV27, the J call TRBJ2-7; 10 bases agree with TRBD2. The CDR3 has 15 amino acids. V shed 4 bases, J shed 4 bases, and the junction held 7 bases outside the gene matches. Germline values: CDR1 MNHEY, CDR2 SMNVEV (reference sequence). The CDR3 DNA is TGTGCCAGCAGTTCTCCGAGCGGGAGGGCTTACGAGCAGTACTTC. It encodes CASSSPSGRAYEQYF.